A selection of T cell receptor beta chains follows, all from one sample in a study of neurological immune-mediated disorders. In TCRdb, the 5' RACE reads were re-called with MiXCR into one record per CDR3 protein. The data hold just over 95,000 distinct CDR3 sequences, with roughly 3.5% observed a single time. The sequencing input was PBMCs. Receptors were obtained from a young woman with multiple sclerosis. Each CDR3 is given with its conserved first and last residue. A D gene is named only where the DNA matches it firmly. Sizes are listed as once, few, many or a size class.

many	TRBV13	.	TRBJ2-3	TGTGCCAGCAGCTTAATAGATACGCAGTATTTT	CASSLIDTQYF
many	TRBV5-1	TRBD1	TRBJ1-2	TGCGCCAGCACAGGGGGCTATGGCTACACCTTC	CASTGGYGYTF
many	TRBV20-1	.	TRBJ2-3	TGCAGTGCTGCCAAGCGGGCCGTCACAGATACGCAGTATTTT	CSAAKRAVTDTQYF
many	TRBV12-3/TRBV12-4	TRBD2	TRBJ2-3	TGTGCCAGCAGCCGGGGACTAGCGGGGAGCACAGATACGCAGTATTTT	CASSRGLAGSTDTQYF
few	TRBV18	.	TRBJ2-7	TGTGCCAGCTCACCCCAGGAAGGGTCCTACGAGCAGTACTTC	CASSPQEGSYEQYF
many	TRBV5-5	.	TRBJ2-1	TGTGCCAGCAGCTTGGAGGGCAGCAATGAGCAGTTCTTC	CASSLEGSNEQFF
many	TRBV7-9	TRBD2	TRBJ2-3	TGTGCCAGCAGCTTAGCGGGAGGGCCTTATACGCAGTATTTT	CASSLAGGPYTQYF
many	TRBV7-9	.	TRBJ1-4	TGTGCCATCGACCGGGATGCAACTAATGAAAAACTGTTTTTT	CAIDRDATNEKLFF
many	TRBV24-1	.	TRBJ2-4	TGTGCCACCAGTGATTTTCCCGGGTTGGAACAGTACTTC	CATSDFPGLEQYF
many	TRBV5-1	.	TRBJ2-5	TGCGCCAGCAGCGGCGACAGCCTACAAGAGACCCAGTACTTC	CASSGDSLQETQYF
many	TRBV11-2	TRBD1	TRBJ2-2	TGTGCCAGCAGCTCCGACAGGGGGGGGGACACCGGGGAGCTGTTTTTT	CASSSDRGGDTGELFF
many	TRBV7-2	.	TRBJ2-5	TGTGCCAGCAGCCCTTGGACTGTACCCCAAGAGACCCAGTACTTC	CASSPWTVPQETQYF
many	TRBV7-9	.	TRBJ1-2	TGTGCCAGCAGCTTAGACAGCCGCGAGGGCTACACCTTC	CASSLDSREGYTF
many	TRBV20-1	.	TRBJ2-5	TGCAGTGCTAGGCGGCAGTACCAAGAGACCCAGTACTTC	CSARRQYQETQYF
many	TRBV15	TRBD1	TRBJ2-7	TGTGCCACCAGCAGAGGGTTACCGGGACAGCCAAACTACGAGCAGTACTTC	CATSRGLPGQPNYEQYF
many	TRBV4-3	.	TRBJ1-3	TGCGCCAGCAGCCCGGGACATAACTCTGGAAACACCATATATTTT	CASSPGHNSGNTIYF
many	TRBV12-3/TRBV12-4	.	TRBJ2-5	TGTGCCAGCAGTGCCAACTCAGGGGAGGGAGAGACCCAGTACTTC	CASSANSGEGETQYF